The rows below give T cell receptor beta chains drawn from one sample of a study of blood T cell repertoires in COVID-19. Clones were sequenced by immunoSEQ multiplex PCR, and TCRdb holds only the in-frame ones, with some missing. The data contain about 160,000 clones, about 81% of them singletons. Sequencing was done on a sample of peripheral blood. Every receptor here comes from a human donor in a cohort sampled during active COVID-19. Both conserved end residues are part of each CDR3. D genes are given only for firm matches. Expanded clones are given a class, and other clones once, few, many or no size at all.

d_call,j_call,v_call,clone_size,cdr3_aa,cdr3_nt
-,TRBJ1-1,TRBV30,-,CAWSPWNTEAFF,TGTGCCTGGAGTCCCTGGAACACTGAAGCTTTCTTT
-,TRBJ1-2,TRBV6-1,once,CASSEGPGQIYGYTF,TGTGCCAGCAGTGAAGGCCCAGGACAGATCTATGGCTACACCTTC
TRBD2,TRBJ2-3,TRBV2,-,CASSERLAGDTQYF,TGTGCCAGCAGTGAACGGCTAGCGGGAGATACGCAGTATTTT
TRBD2,TRBJ2-7,TRBV7-8,-,CASSRGTSGGVLWEQYF,TGTGCCAGCAGCCGGGGAACTAGCGGGGGGGTCCTCTGGGAGCAGTACTTC
TRBD1,TRBJ1-1,TRBV7-2,-,CASSSRTGRNTEAFF,TGTGCCAGCAGCTCCAGGACAGGGAGGAACACTGAAGCTTTCTTT
-,TRBJ1-6,TRBV9,-,CASSALGDNSPLHF,TGTGCCAGCAGCGCCCTCGGGGATAATTCACCCCTCCACTTT
-,TRBJ2-2,TRBV11-2,-,CASIGPYSNTGELFF,TGTGCCAGCATTGGGCCTTACTCGAACACCGGGGAGCTGTTTTTT
TRBD1,TRBJ1-1,TRBV6-4,-,CASRWTGTPMNTEAFF,TGTGCCAGCAGGTGGACAGGGACTCCCATGAACACTGAAGCTTTCTTT
TRBD1,TRBJ1-2,TRBV7-8,once,CASSADRVLLGYTF,TGTGCCAGCAGCGCCGACAGGGTACTATTAGGCTACACCTTC
-,TRBJ2-5,TRBV4-3,-,CASSQEPRQFKETQYF,TGCGCCAGCAGCCAAGAACCGAGGCAGTTTAAAGAGACCCAGTACTTC
TRBD1,TRBJ1-5,TRBV3-1/TRBV3-2,-,CASSPTGLEAQHF,TGTGCCAGCAGCCCGACAGGGCTCGAGGCCCAGCATTTT
-,TRBJ1-2,TRBV20-1,-,CRVEGGHGYTF,TGCAGGGTGGAGGGAGGGCATGGCTACACCTTC
-,TRBJ1-1,TRBV5-4,-,CASRWGQNTEAFF,TGTGCCAGCAGATGGGGGCAGAACACTGAAGCTTTCTTT
TRBD2,TRBJ2-7,TRBV14,-,CASSQRKGLASRATYEQYF,TGTGCCAGCAGCCAAAGGAAGGGACTAGCGTCCCGGGCCACCTACGAGCAGTACTTC
-,TRBJ2-7,TRBV28,-,CASSLSAYEQYF,TGTGCCAGCAGTCTCTCCGCCTACGAGCAGTACTTC
TRBD1,TRBJ1-1,TRBV4-3,few,CASSAQQGPNMNTEAFF,TGCGCCAGCAGCGCCCAACAGGGGCCCAACATGAACACTGAAGCTTTCTTT
TRBD1,TRBJ1-6,TRBV28,-,CASSSPTGTRNSPLHF,TGTGCCAGCAGTTCCCCGACAGGGACGAGGAATTCACCCCTCCACTTT
-,TRBJ2-3,TRBV19,-,CASSIDHSLADTQYF,TGTGCCAGTAGTATAGATCATTCACTGGCAGATACGCAGTATTTT
TRBD2,TRBJ2-1,TRBV7-2,-,CASSPGTSGGDEQFF,TGTGCCAGCAGCCCTGGGACTAGCGGGGGAGATGAGCAGTTCTTC
-,TRBJ1-5,TRBV2,-,CARGGRDSNQPQHF,TGTGCCAGAGGGGGACGAGATAGCAATCAGCCCCAGCATTTT
TRBD2,TRBJ2-5,TRBV5-1,-,CASSLSSGGGQETQYF,TGCGCCAGCAGCCTTTCTAGCGGGGGGGGCCAAGAGACCCAGTACTTC
TRBD2,TRBJ2-5,TRBV7-8,-,CASSPGQREVAETQYF,TGTGCCAGCAGCCCCGGCCAGCGGGAGGTGGCAGAGACCCAGTACTTC
-,TRBJ1-1,TRBV14,-,CASSQVRGTEAFF,TGTGCCAGCAGCCAAGTTCGGGGGACTGAAGCTTTCTTT
-,TRBJ2-5,TRBV7-9,-,CASSLDQGPYETQYF,TGTGCCAGCAGCTTAGATCAGGGGCCCTATGAGACCCAGTACTTC
-,TRBJ2-7,TRBV5-6,-,CASSSNYEQYF,TGTGCCAGCAGCTCCAACTACGAGCAGTACTTC
TRBD1,TRBJ2-3,TRBV24-1,-,CATSDPGTGSTDTQYF,TGTGCCACCAGTGACCCCGGGACAGGGTCCACAGATACGCAGTATTTT
-,TRBJ1-2,TRBV7-2,-,CASSLGGRGYTF,TGTGCCAGCAGCTTAGGGGGGCGTGGCTACACCTTC
TRBD2,TRBJ2-7,TRBV4-3,once,CASSQEPVSGTSGRSYEQYF,TGCGCCAGCAGCCAAGAGCCGGTTAGCGGGACTAGCGGGAGGTCATACGAGCAGTACTTC